The 8 T cell receptor beta chains below were found in one sample sequenced in a study of T cells after yellow fever vaccination. TCRdb re-called the 5' RACE reads with MiXCR, one entry per CDR3 protein. The profile shows a few hundred thousand distinct CDR3 sequences, under 25% of them singletons. Sample: PBMCs, taken 15 days after the yellow fever booster vaccination. The receptors here all came from a man aged 25 to 45 who received the YFV17D yellow fever vaccine.

V and J are TRBV12-3 or TRBV12-4 and TRBJ2-7, with 8 nucleotides matching TRBD2. CDR3 length equals 15 residues. Losses at the gene ends were 5 bases for V and 4 bases for J; bases not matched to a gene: 10. The CDR3 loop reads CASSEPGGRRYEQYF. The DNA for the CDR3 is TGTGCCAGCAGTGAACCCGGCGGGAGGCGATACGAGCAGTACTTC.

This chain links TRBV6-5 with TRBJ2-7; maybe TRBD2 (6 bases). Trimming left V 8 bases short and J 4 bases short, with 12 bases between. CDR1 and CDR2 (germline): MNHEY, SVGAGI. CDR3 length: 12 residues. DNA for the CDR3: TGTGCCAGCGGCCGCGCGGGATACGAGCAGTACTTC. Residues: CASGRAGYEQYF.

This sequence joins TRBV7-3 and TRBJ2-3; D gene unclear. The CDR3 covers 16 residues. Trimming took off 5 bases at V and 0 bases at J, with 15 bases between the two ends. Germline lookup yields CDR1 SGHTA and CDR2 FQGTGA. The CDR3 DNA reads TGTGCCAGCAGCCCCCAAATGGTATCTAGCACAGATACGCAGTATTTT. It translates to CASSPQMVSSTDTQYF.

In its sample, this clonotype was seen a few times. This sequence joins TRBV7-9 and TRBJ1-2, with 7 bases fitting TRBD1. Unmatched junction bases numbered 8, after V lost 3 bases and J lost 4 bases. In germline, CDR1 is SEHNR, CDR2 FQNEAQ (reference sequence). The CDR3 is 15 amino acids. CDR3 residues: CASSFSDRKVYGYTF. CDR3 DNA: TGTGCCAGCAGCTTTTCGGACAGGAAGGTCTATGGCTACACCTTC.

The table lists this clonotype with a few counts. The rearrangement links TRBV5-1 to TRBJ1-1; 9 bases line up with TRBD1. The germline CDR1 and CDR2 sequences are SGHRS and YFSETQ. The junction had 5 bases not matched to a gene; V was cut back by 4 bases and J by 1 base. The CDR3 has 15 residues. CDR3 bases: TGCGCCAGCAGCGGGGACAGGGCTCGGAACACTGAAGCTTTCTTT. It encodes CASSGDRARNTEAFF.

The genes are TRBV12-3 or TRBV12-4 and TRBJ2-1, with 8 bases fitting TRBD2. With V trimmed by 6 bases and J by 7 bases, 14 bases remained unmatched. The CDR3 totals 16 residues. CDR3 sequence (DNA): TGTGCCAGCAGCCACCTGATAGCGGGGATTTTGAATGAGCAGTTCTTC. Translation gives CASSHLIAGILNEQFF.

The rearrangement uses TRBV7-3 and TRBJ2-1; the D gene is possibly TRBD2 (8 bases). The CDR3 covers 17 residues. Deletions cut 5 bases from V and 5 bases from J, with 22 bases between. Germline V gene sequence: CDR1 SGHTA, CDR2 FQGTGA. CDR3 nucleotide sequence: TGTGCCAGCAGCCCCAAGGGGGCGGGAGGTAGTCACAATGAGCAGTTCTTC. Protein sequence: CASSPKGAGGSHNEQFF.

The V and J genes are TRBV20-1 and TRBJ2-5; 8 nucleotides match TRBD1. CDR1 is DFQATT, CDR2 SNEGSKA, per germline (reference sequence). Germline trimming cut 5 bases from V and 1 base from J; bases unmatched to any gene: 3. The CDR3 runs 13 residues. The CDR3 loop reads CSAATGGQETQYF. The DNA of the CDR3 is TGCAGTGCTGCCACAGGGGGCCAAGAGACCCAGTACTTC.